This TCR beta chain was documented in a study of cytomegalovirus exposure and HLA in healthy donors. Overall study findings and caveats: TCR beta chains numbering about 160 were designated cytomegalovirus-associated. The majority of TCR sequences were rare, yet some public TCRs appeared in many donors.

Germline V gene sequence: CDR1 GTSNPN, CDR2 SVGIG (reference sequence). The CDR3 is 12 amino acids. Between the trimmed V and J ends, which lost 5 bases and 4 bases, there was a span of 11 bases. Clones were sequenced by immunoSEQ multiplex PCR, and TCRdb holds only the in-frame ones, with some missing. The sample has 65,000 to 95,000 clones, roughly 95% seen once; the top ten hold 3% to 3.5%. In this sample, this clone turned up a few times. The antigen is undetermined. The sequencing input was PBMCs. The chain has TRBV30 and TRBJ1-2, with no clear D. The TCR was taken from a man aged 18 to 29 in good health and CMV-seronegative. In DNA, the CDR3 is TGTGCCTGGGAAGGAGATTCCTATGGCTACACCTTC. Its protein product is CAWEGDSYGYTF.